The clone carrying this T cell receptor beta chain is labeled medium-sized (0.01 to 0.1%). CDR3 length: 16 residues. In germline, CDR1 is MGHDK, CDR2 SYGVNS. V was cut by 3 bases and J by 2 bases, with 15 bases left in between. Profiling relied on immunoSEQ multiplex PCR, and the TCRdb table lists in-frame clones only, not all of them. The table shows tens of thousands of clones, with 87% occurring only once. This record comes from a study of blood T cell repertoires in COVID-19. The wider study: T cells, B-cell-depleted T cells, or PBMCs provided the cDNA or gDNA that served as material.

This receptor was taken from a woman aged 80 or older with COVID-19, enrolled during active disease. This chain joins TRBV25-1 and TRBJ2-3, with TRBD2 as a possible D gene (6 bases). Sequenced material: peripheral blood. The CDR3 DNA sequence: TGTGCCAGCAGTGACAGGAGCGGGTCCCTCACAGATACGCAGTATTTT. It yields the protein CASSDRSGSLTDTQYF.